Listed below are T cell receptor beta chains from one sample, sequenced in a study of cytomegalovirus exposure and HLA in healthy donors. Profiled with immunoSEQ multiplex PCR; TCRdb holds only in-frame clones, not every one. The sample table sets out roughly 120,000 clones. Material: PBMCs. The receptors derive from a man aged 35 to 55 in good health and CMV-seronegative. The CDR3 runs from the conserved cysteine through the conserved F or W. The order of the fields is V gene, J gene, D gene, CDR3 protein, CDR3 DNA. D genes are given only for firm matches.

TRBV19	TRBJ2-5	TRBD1	CASRKQGVETQYF	TGTGCCAGTAGGAAACAGGGGGTTGAGACCCAGTACTTC
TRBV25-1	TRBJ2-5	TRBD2	CASGGVAGGAETQYF	TGTGCCAGCGGAGGGGTAGCGGGAGGAGCAGAGACCCAGTACTTC
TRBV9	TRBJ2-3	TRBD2	CASSALLAGDTDTQYF	TGTGCCAGCAGCGCCCTACTAGCGGGGGACACAGATACGCAGTATTTT
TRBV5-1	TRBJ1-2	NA	CASSLNPGSNYGYTF	TGCGCCAGCAGCTTAAACCCAGGGTCAAACTATGGCTACACCTTC
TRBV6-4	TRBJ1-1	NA	CASSDSVAANTEAFF	TGTGCCAGCAGTGACTCGGTAGCCGCGAACACTGAAGCTTTCTTT
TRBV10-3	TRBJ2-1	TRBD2	CAISEFTGGRNEQFF	TGTGCCATCAGTGAGTTTACGGGAGGGCGAAATGAGCAGTTCTTC
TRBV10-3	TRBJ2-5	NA	CAISESGRLWETQYF	TGTGCCATCAGTGAGTCGGGCAGGCTGTGGGAGACCCAGTACTTC
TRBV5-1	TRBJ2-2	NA	CASSLIRGGTGELFF	TGCGCCAGCAGCTTGATCAGGGGTGGAACCGGGGAGCTGTTTTTT
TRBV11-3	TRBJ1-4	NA	CASSLGGSNEKLFF	TGTGCCAGCAGCTTAGGTGGCAGTAATGAAAAACTGTTTTTT
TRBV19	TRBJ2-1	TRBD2	CASSLLAGGAYEQFF	TGTGCCAGTAGTCTACTAGCGGGAGGGGCCTATGAGCAGTTCTTC
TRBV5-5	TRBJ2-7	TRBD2	CASRFDSAGDEQYF	TGTGCCAGCAGGTTCGACTCCGCGGGGGACGAGCAGTACTTC
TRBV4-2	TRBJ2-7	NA	CASSPGAGQYF	TGTGCCAGCAGCCCAGGGGCCGGGCAGTACTTC
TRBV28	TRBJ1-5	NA	CASFRESGQPQHF	TGTGCCAGCTTCAGGGAATCAGGTCAGCCCCAGCATTTT
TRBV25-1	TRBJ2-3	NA	CASSERGLTDPSTDTQYF	TGTGCCAGCAGTGAACGAGGCCTCACCGATCCTAGCACAGATACGCAGTATTTT
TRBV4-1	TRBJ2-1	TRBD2	CASSQEGGSGRYASYNEQFF	TGCGCCAGCAGCCAAGAAGGGGGTAGCGGGAGGTACGCGTCTTACAATGAGCAGTTCTTC
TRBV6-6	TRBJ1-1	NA	CASSLQGLEAFF	TGTGCCAGCAGTTTACAGGGCCTTGAAGCTTTCTTT
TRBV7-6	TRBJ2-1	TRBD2	CASSSSGIYNEQFF	TGTGCCAGCAGCAGTAGCGGGATTTACAATGAGCAGTTCTTC
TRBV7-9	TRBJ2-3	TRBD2	CASSSTAGGTWYF	TGTGCCAGCAGCTCCACGGCGGGGGGAACGTGGTATTTT
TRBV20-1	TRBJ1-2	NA	CSAADSYGYTF	TGCAGTGCTGCGGACAGCTATGGCTACACCTTC
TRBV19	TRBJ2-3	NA	CASSSLKRAITDTQYF	TGTGCCAGTAGCTCTCTAAAGCGGGCCATCACAGATACGCAGTATTTT
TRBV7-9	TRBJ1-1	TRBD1	CASSLDRGLTDTEAFF	TGTGCCAGCAGTCTGGACAGGGGTTTAACGGACACTGAAGCTTTCTTT
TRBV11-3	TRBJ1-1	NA	CASSFGGDTEAFF	TGTGCCAGCAGCTTCGGGGGGGACACTGAAGCTTTCTTT
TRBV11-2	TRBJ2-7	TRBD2	CASSPTSGTVYEQYF	TGTGCCAGCAGCCCGACTAGCGGGACGGTCTACGAGCAGTACTTC
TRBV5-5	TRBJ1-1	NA	CASSLEGGYTEAFF	TGTGCCAGCAGCTTGGAAGGCGGGTACACTGAAGCTTTCTTT
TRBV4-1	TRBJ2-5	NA	CASSRVTGALVRSMETQYF	TGCGCCAGCAGCCGAGTAACGGGAGCTCTGGTTCGCTCGATGGAGACCCAGTACTTC
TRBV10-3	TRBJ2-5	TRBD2	CATGTTFGETQYF	TGTGCCACTGGGACTACCTTCGGAGAGACCCAGTACTTC
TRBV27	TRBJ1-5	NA	CASSLFRDNNQPQHF	TGTGCCAGCAGTTTATTCCGGGACAACAATCAGCCCCAGCATTTT
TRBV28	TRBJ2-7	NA	CASSLGQRHYEQYF	TGTGCCAGCAGTTTAGGACAGCGACACTACGAGCAGTACTTC
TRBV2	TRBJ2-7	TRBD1	CASSEARPGTGWYEQYF	TGTGCCAGCAGTGAAGCGAGGCCCGGGACAGGGTGGTACGAGCAGTACTTC
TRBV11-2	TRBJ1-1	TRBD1	CASSWTGDGDTEAFF	TGTGCCAGCAGCTGGACAGGGGATGGGGACACTGAAGCTTTCTTT
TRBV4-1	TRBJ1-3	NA	CASSQELGGGNTIYF	TGCGCCAGCAGCCAAGAACTGGGGGGAGGAAACACCATATATTTT
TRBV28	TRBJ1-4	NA	CASSQQQRNEKLFF	TGTGCCAGCAGCCAACAGCAGAGAAATGAAAAACTGTTTTTT
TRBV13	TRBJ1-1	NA	CASSPRGRANTEAFF	TGTGCCAGCAGCCCTAGGGGCAGGGCAAACACTGAAGCTTTCTTT
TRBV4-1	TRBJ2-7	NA	CASSQVPTAGPYEQYF	TGCGCCAGCAGCCAAGTCCCGACCGCGGGTCCCTACGAGCAGTACTTC
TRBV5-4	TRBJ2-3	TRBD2	CASSSAAGSTDTQYF	TGTGCCAGCAGTTCGGCAGCGGGGAGCACAGATACGCAGTATTTT
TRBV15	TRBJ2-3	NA	CATKPQRATDTQYF	TGTGCCACCAAACCCCAGCGAGCCACAGATACGCAGTATTTT
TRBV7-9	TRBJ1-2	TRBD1	CASTQGADYGYTF	TGTGCCAGCACCCAGGGGGCTGATTATGGCTACACCTTC
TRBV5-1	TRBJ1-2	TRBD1	CASSLAPQGANYGYTF	TGCGCCAGCAGCTTGGCTCCACAGGGGGCAAACTATGGCTACACCTTC
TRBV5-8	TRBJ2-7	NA	CASSLGTGSSYEQYF	TGTGCCAGCAGCTTGGGGACTGGCAGCTCCTACGAGCAGTACTTC
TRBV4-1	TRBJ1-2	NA	CASSQDPGGNYGYTF	TGCGCCAGCAGCCAAGATCCTGGAGGGAACTATGGCTACACCTTC
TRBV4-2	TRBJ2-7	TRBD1	CASSQPGGSSYEQYF	TGTGCCAGCAGCCAACCAGGGGGAAGCTCCTACGAGCAGTACTTC
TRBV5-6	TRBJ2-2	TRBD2	CASRGTSGTLSTGELFF	TGTGCCAGCAGGGGGACTAGCGGGACCCTGTCGACCGGGGAGCTGTTTTTT
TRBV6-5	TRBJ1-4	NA	CASTTTNEKLFF	TGTGCCAGCACAACAACTAATGAAAAACTGTTTTTT
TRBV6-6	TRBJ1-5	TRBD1	CASRPQGDNQPQHF	TGTGCCAGCAGACCACAGGGGGACAATCAGCCCCAGCATTTT
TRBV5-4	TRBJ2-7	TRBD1	CASSLQGADEQYF	TGTGCCAGCAGCTTGCAGGGGGCCGACGAGCAGTACTTC
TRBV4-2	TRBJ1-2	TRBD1	CASSPETGGRYGYTF	TGTGCCAGCAGCCCCGAGACAGGGGGAAGGTATGGCTACACCTTC
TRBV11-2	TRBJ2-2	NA	CASSFGFPSNTGELFF	TGTGCCAGCAGCTTCGGGTTCCCTTCGAACACCGGGGAGCTGTTTTTT
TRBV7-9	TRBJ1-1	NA	CASSYGSSEAFF	TGTGCCAGCAGCTACGGGTCAAGTGAAGCTTTCTTT
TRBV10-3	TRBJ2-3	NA	CAISEFFQGNWTDTQYF	TGTGCCATCAGTGAGTTTTTTCAGGGGAACTGGACAGATACGCAGTATTTT
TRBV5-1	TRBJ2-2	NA	CASSQNTGELFF	TGCGCCAGCAGTCAGAACACCGGGGAGCTGTTTTTT
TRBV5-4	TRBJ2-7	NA	CASSFVGSRNEQYF	TGTGCCAGCAGCTTCGTCGGGAGTAGAAACGAGCAGTACTTC
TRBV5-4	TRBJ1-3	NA	CASSLRGSGNTIYF	TGTGCCAGCAGCTTGCGGGGGTCTGGAAACACCATATATTTT
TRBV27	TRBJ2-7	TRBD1	CASRRQGGYEQYF	TGTGCCAGCAGAAGACAGGGGGGCTACGAGCAGTACTTC
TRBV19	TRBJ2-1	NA	CASSIDSGTWANEQFF	TGTGCCAGTAGTATAGATTCGGGAACCTGGGCCAATGAGCAGTTCTTC
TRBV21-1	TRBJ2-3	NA	CASSSGLAGGTDTQYF	TGTGCCAGCAGCAGTGGACTAGCGGGAGGCACAGATACGCAGTATTTT
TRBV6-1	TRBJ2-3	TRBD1	CASNRGSTDTQYF	TGTGCCAGCAACAGGGGATCCACAGATACGCAGTATTTT
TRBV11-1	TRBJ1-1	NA	CASSFTGIKTEAFF	TGTGCCAGCAGCTTCACAGGGATTAAGACTGAAGCTTTCTTT
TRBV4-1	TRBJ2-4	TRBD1	CASSQPRQGIAKNIQYF	TGCGCCAGCAGCCAACCGAGACAGGGAATAGCCAAAAACATTCAGTACTTC